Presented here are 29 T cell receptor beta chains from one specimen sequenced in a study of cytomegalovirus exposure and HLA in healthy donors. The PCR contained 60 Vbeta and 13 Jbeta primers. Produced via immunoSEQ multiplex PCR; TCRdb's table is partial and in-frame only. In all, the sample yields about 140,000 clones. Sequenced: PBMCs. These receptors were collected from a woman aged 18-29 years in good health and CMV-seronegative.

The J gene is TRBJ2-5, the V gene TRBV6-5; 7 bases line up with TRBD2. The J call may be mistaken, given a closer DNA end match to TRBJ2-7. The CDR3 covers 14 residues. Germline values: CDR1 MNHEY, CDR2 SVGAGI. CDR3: CASSYGGGSYEQYF. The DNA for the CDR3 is TGTGCCAGCAGTTACGGCGGGGGCTCCTACGAGCAGTACTTC.

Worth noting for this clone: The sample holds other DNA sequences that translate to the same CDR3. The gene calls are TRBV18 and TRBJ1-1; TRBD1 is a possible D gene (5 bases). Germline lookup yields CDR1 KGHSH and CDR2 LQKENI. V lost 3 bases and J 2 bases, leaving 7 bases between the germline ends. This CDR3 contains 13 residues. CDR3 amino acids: CASSPGGNTEAFF. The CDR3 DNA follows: TGTGCCAGCTCACCCGGGGGAAACACTGAAGCTTTCTTT.

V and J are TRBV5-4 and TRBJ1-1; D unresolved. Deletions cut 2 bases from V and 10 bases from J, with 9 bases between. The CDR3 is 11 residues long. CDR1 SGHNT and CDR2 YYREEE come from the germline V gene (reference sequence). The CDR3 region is CASSFAGRAFF. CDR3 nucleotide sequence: TGTGCCAGCAGCTTCGCGGGGAGAGCTTTCTTT.

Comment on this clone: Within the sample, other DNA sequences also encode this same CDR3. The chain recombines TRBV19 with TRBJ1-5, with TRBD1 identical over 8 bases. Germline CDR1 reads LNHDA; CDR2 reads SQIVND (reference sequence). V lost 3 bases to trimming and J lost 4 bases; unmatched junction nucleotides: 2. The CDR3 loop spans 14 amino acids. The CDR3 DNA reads TGTGCCAGTAGTATCACAGGGGGTAATCAGCCCCAGCATTTT. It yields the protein CASSITGGNQPQHF. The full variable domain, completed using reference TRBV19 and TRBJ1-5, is DGGITQSPKYLFRKEGQNVTLSCEQNLNHDAMYWYRQDPGQGLRLIYYSQIVNDFQKGDIAEGYSVSREKKESFPLTVTSAQKNPTAFYLCASSITGGNQPQHFGDGTRLSIL.

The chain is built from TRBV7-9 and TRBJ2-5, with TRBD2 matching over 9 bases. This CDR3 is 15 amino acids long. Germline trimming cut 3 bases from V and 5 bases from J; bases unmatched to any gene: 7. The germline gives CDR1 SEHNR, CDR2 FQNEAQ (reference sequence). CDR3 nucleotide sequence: TGTGCCAGCAGCTTGGTGCTAGCGGGACAGGAGACCCAGTACTTC. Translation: CASSLVLAGQETQYF. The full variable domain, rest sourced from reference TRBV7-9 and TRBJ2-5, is DTGVSQNPRHKITKRGQNVTFRCDPISEHNRLYWYRQTLGQGPEFLTYFQNEAQLEKSRLLSDRFSAERPKGSFSTLEIQRTEQGDSAMYLCASSLVLAGQETQYFGPGTRLLVL.

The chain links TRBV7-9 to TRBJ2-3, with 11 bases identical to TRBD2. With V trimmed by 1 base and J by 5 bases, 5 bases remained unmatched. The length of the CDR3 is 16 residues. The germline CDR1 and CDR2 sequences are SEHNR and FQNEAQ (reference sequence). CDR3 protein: CASSLVLAGGIDTQYF. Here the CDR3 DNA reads TGTGCCAGCAGCTTAGTATTAGCGGGAGGGATAGATACGCAGTATTTT.

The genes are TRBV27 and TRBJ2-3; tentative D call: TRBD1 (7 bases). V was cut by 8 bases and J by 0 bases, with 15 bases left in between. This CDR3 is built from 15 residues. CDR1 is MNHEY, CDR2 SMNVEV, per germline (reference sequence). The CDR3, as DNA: TGTGCCAGCGGTCCACAGGGGACTAGCACAGATACGCAGTATTTT. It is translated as CASGPQGTSTDTQYF.

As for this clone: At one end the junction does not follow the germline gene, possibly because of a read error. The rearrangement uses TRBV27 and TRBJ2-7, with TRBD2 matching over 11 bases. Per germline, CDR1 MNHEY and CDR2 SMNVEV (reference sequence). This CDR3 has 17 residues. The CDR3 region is CVSSPSGTSGLGSEQYF. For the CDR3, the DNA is TGTGTCAGCAGTCCCTCCGGGACTAGCGGTTTAGGCTCCGAGCAGTACTTC.

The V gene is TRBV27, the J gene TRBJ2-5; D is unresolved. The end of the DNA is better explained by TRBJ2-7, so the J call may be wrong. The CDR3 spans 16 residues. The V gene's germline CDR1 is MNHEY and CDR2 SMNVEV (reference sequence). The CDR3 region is CASSLTPLGAAYEQYF. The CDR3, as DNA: TGTGCCAGCAGTTTAACCCCCCTCGGCGCGGCCTACGAGCAGTACTTC.

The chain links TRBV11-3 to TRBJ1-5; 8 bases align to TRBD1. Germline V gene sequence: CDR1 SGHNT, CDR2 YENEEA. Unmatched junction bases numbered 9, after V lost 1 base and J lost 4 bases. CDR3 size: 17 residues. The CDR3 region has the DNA TGTGCCAGCAGCTTAGTGCCCGGACAGGGAATAAATCAGCCCCAGCATTTT. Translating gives CASSLVPGQGINQPQHF.

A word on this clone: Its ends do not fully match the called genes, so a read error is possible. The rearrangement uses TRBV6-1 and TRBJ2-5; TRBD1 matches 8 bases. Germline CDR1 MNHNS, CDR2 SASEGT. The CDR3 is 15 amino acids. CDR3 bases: TGTGCCAGCAGAGAAGCAGGGGGCCGGCGAGAGACCCAGTACTTC. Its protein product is CASREAGGRRETQYF.

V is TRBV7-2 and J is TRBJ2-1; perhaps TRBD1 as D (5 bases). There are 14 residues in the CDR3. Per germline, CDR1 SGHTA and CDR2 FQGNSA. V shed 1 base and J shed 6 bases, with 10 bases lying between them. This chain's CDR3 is CASSLGTNLNEQFF. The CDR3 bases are TGTGCCAGCAGCTTAGGGACAAACCTCAATGAGCAGTTCTTC.

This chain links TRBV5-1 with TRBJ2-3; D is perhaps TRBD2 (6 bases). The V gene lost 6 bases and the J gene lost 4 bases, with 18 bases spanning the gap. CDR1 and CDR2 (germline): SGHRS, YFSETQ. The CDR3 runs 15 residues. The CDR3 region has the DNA TGCGCCAGCAACGATGGGGGGTCCGAGGCAGATACGCAGTATTTT. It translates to CASNDGGSEADTQYF.

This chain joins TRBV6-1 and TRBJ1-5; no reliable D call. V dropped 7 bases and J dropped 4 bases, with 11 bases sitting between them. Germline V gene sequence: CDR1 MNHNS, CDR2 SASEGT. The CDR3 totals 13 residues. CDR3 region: CASTPGGNQPQHF. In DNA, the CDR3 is TGTGCCAGCACCCCGGGTGGTAATCAGCCCCAGCATTTT.

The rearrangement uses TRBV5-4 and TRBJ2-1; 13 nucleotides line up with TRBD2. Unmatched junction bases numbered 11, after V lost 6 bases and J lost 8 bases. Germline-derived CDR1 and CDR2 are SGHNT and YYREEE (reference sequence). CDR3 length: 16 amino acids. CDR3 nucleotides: TGTGCCAGCACCCGGACTAGCGGGAGCCGTATCGATGAGCAGTTCTTC. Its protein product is CASTRTSGSRIDEQFF.

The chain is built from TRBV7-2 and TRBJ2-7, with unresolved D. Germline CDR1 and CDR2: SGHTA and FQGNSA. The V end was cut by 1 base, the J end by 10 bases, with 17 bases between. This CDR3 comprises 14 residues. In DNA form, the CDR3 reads TGTGCCAGCAGCTTAGACAGTTCCGTTATGTTTCAGTACTTC. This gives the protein CASSLDSSVMFQYF.

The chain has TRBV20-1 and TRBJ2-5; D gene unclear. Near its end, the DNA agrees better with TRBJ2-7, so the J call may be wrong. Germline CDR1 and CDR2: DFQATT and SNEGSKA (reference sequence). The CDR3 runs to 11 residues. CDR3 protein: CSARNYYEQYF. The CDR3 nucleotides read TGCAGTGCTAGAAATTACTACGAGCAGTACTTC.

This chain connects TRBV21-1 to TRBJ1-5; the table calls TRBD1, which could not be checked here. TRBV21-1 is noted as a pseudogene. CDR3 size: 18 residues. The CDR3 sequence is CASSKDGRTGVSNQPQHF. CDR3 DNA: TGTGCCAGCAGCAAAGATGGCCGGACAGGGGTGAGCAATCAGCCCCAGCATTTT.

In DNA form, the CDR3 reads TGTGCCAGCAGCTTAAGCGGGAGATTCGGAGAGACCCAGTACTTC. Translated: CASSLSGRFGETQYF. This chain joins TRBV11-1 and TRBJ2-5; 8 positions agree with TRBD2. The CDR3 has 15 residues. Germline CDR1 reads SGHAT; CDR2 reads FQDESV (reference sequence). V lost 2 bases to trimming and J lost 4 bases; unmatched junction nucleotides: 6.

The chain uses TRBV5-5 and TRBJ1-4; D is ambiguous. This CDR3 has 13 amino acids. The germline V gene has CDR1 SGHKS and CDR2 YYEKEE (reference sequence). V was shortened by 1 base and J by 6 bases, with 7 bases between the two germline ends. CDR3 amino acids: CASSLPGDEKLFF. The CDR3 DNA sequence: TGTGCCAGCAGCTTGCCGGGAGATGAAAAACTGTTTTTT. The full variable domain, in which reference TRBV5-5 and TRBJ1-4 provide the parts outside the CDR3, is DAGVTQSPTHLIKTRGQQVTLRCSPISGHKSVSWYQQVLGQGPQFIFQYYEKEERGRGNFPDRFSARQFPNYSSELNVNALLLGDSALYLCASSLPGDEKLFFGSGTQLSVL.

CDR3 nucleotide sequence: TGCGCCAGCAGCTTAGACAGGGGTGAAAGCTATGGCTACACCTTC. Protein sequence: CASSLDRGESYGYTF. The chain combines TRBV5-1 with TRBJ1-2; 8 bases fit TRBD1. The CDR3 contains 15 residues. The J segment lost 4 bases and the V segment lost 2 bases, leaving 7 bases of the junction unmatched. Germline CDR1 SGHRS, CDR2 YFSETQ.

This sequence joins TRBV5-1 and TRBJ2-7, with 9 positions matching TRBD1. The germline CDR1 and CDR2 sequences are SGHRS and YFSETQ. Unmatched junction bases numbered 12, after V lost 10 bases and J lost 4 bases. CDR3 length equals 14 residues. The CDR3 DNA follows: TGCGCCGGCACTAACTTACAGGGGGCTTACGAGCAGTACTTC. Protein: CAGTNLQGAYEQYF. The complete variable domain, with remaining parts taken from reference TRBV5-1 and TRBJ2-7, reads KAGVTQTPRYLIKTRGQQVTLSCSPISGHRSVSWYQQTPGQGLQFLFEYFSETQRNKGNFPGRFSGRQFSNSRSEMNVSTLELGDSALYLCAGTNLQGAYEQYFGPGTRLTVT.

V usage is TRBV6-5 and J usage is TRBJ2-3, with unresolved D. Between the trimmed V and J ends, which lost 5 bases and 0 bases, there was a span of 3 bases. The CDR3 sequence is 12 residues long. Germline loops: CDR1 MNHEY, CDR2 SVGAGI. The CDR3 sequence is CASSPSTDTQYF. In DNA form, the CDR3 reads TGTGCCAGCAGTCCAAGCACAGATACGCAGTATTTT.

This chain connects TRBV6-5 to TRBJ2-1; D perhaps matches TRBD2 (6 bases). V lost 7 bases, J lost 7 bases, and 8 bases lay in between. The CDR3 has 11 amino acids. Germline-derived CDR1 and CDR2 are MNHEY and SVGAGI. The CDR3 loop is CASTAGNEQFF. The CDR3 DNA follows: TGTGCCAGCACGGCGGGGAATGAGCAGTTCTTC.

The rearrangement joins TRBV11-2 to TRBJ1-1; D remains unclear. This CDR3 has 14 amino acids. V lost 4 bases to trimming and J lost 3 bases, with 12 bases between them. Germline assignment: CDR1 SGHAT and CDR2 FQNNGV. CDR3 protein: CASSWAGTDTEAFF. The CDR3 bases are TGTGCCAGCAGCTGGGCGGGTACTGACACTGAAGCTTTCTTT.

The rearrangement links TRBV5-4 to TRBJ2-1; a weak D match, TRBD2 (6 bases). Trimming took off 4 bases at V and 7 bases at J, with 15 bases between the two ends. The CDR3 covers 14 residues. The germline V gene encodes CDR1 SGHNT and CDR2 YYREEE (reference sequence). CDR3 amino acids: CASSADPRGNEQFF. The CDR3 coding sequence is TGTGCCAGCAGCGCGGATCCCCGGGGGAATGAGCAGTTCTTC. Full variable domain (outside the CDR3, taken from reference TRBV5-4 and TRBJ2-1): ETGVTQSPTHLIKTRGQQVTLRCSSQSGHNTVSWYQQALGQGPQFIFQYYREEENGRGNFPPRFSGLQFPNYSSELNVNALELDDSALYLCASSADPRGNEQFFGPGTRLTVL.

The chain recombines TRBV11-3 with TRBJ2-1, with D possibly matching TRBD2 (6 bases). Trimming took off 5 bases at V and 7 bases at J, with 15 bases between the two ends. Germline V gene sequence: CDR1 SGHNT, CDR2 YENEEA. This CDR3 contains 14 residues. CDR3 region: CASSLLSRGNEQFF. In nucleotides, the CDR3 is TGTGCCAGCAGCCTACTTAGCCGGGGGAATGAGCAGTTCTTC.

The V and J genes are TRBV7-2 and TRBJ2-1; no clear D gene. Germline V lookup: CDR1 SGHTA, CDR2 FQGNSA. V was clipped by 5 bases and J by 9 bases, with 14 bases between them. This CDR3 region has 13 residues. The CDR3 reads CASSRIQVGEQFF. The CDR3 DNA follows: TGTGCCAGCAGCCGCATTCAGGTCGGTGAGCAGTTCTTC.

CDR3 coding DNA: TGCGCCAGCAGCCAAGATTATGGGGGACAGAGCACCAACTATGGCTACACCTTC. Translation: CASSQDYGGQSTNYGYTF. J is TRBJ1-2 and V is TRBV4-3; 7 nucleotides agree with TRBD1. CDR3 length: 18 residues. Unmatched junction bases numbered 12, after V lost 0 bases and J lost 2 bases. Germline-derived CDR1 and CDR2 are LGHNA and YSLEER.